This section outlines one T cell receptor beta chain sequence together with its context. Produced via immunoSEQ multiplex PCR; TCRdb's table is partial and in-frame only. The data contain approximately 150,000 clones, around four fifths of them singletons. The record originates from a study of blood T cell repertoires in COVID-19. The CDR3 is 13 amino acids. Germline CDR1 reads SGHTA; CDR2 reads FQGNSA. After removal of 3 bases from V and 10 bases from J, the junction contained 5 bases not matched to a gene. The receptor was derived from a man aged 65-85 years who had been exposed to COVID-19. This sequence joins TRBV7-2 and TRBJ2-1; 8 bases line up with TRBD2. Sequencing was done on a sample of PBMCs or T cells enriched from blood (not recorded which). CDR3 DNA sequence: TGTGCCAGCAGCTTGACCAGCGGGAGAGAGCAGTTCTTC. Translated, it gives CASSLTSGREQFF.